This T cell receptor beta chain was obtained from a study of beta chain features in type 1 diabetes (dated by TCRdb to the late 2010s). With regard to the full study: Patients and healthy donors did not differ in mean age, gender distribution, total cell number or subset yield. Regulatory and stem cell-like memory subsets were isolated from only 8 patients and about 8 healthy donors, whereas naive and central memory subsets came from all 30 or so donors. A total of 85 million to 140 million sorted cells were examined across all samples, and the number of cells per subset was strongly correlated with RNA yield. In the study, recently diagnosed type 1 diabetes patients and matched healthy donors were compared on the TCRB repertoires of their sorted circulating CD4+ T cell subsets.

The entire amount of isolated RNA was reverse transcribed using the High Capacity cDNA Reverse Transcription Kit, so the sequenced TCRB transcripts were expressed ones. Deep immunoSEQ sequencing was applied to naive, central memory and regulatory T cell samples, giving an average of about 3.57 million total reads per sample. Sorted cells were lysed in RLT buffer and RNA was extracted with DNase-treated RNeasy Micro or Mini kits, depending on cell number. To prevent cross-contamination, each cell subset was processed individually, whereas patient and healthy donor samples were processed jointly. The immunoSEQ multiplex PCR was used to amplify TCRB sequences from cDNA, generating 87-bp fragments that spanned the CDR3 region. Sequencing of the amplicons was done on the Illumina HiSeq platform. On the study's bioinformatics: Synthetic template baselines were used to correct PCR bias computationally, reads within Hamming distance 2 were collapsed, and singletons that could not be merged were discarded. By aligning reads against IMGT, V, D and J genes, CDR3 length, and insertions or deletions at six rearrangement sites were assigned. Within each subset, clonotype counts were normalized to sorted cell number, after which true diversity and Gini coefficients were computed with the tcR R package. The overlap coefficient, calculated on TCRB nucleotide sequences, was used to quantify repertoire sharing. Out-of-frame TCRB sequences from naive cells were analyzed as a proxy for the pre-selection repertoire. The table was pulled from immuneACCESS by TCRdb, which kept in-frame rearrangements only. Such tables lose some clones; where checked, under half of the loss comes from unresolved V genes, and the rest has no known cause. D and trimming were read from the DNA, whereas the V and J calls and clone size are those reported in that table. The sample records 250,000 to 300,000 clones, around 15% of which are singletons. Of the sample, approximately 0.015% is held by the ten largest clones.

For this clone: Its target antigen remains unknown. Base qualities are missing; no much larger clone stands one base away.

Broad study findings and their caveats: Patients with type 1 diabetes made fewer insertions and deleted more nucleotides at VDJ recombination sites, implying thymic rearrangement abnormalities. Shorter templates might be favored by PCR, yet because patient and control samples were amplified and corrected together, any such skew would affect both groups equally. Type 1 diabetes patients showed a moderate but significant shortening of TCRB CDR3 length in all four CD4+ subsets. Naive, central memory and regulatory TCRB repertoires appeared more similar among patients than among healthy donors. Because cDNA was sequenced instead of genomic DNA, highly expressing activated cells could be over-represented, though the groups showed no difference in activation or CD3 levels. HLA sub-analyses involved small numbers of individuals, so any influence of HLA type on TCRB rearrangement remained unresolved.

CDR1 SQVTM and CDR2 ANQGSEA were looked up in the germline V gene. The CDR3, from cysteine to phenylalanine, totals 14 residues. Of all the DNA, just the CDR3 is kept, 42 bases in frame from base 1. V is reduced by 3 bases and J by 2 bases, leaving a spacing of 14 bases between them. Each donor gave one peripheral blood draw, averaging roughly 120 mL, which was collected into heparinised tubes. A BD FACSAria II was used to sort naive, central memory, regulatory and stem cell-like memory CD4+ T cells with a panel that included CD45RO, CCR7, CD25, CD127, CD95 and CD27. A purity above 95% was achieved for all sorted populations. PBMCs were separated immediately by Lymphoprep density gradient centrifugation and were stained directly, without being cultured. So that batch effects would be minimized, each experiment stained and sorted samples in pairs, pairing one healthy donor with one patient.

In this chain, TRBV29-1 is recombined with TRBJ2-7; TRBD1 could be the D gene, as 5 bases match. Sequencing was performed on naive CD4+ T cells from blood. The cell subset or site label, as the study defines it: true naive CD4+ T cells. This TCR was sampled from a man under 40 with type 1 diabetes. Here is the DNA: TGCAGCGTTGAGGCAGGGAAAAATCCCTACGAGCAGTACTTC. Protein translation: CSVEAGKNPYEQYF.